This T cell receptor beta chain was recorded in a study of response to subunit inactivated influenza vaccine. This clonotype was seen more than once but under ten times. TCRdb re-derived calls from the RT-PCR reads in MiXCR, one entry per CDR3 protein. The sample records a few hundred thousand distinct CDR3 sequences, approximately 11% being singletons. CDR3 length equals 18 residues. Germline assignment: CDR1 SGHRS and CDR2 YFSETQ. V was clipped by 0 bases and J by 1 base; unmatched bases: 7. The sequence derives from a man aged 45-65 years who received an inactivated influenza vaccine. V usage is TRBV5-1 and J usage is TRBJ2-2; TRBD2 agrees at 9 bases. The source was PBMCs from blood, collected 40 to 50 days after vaccination. Here the CDR3 reads CASSLGGSGSLNTGELFF. For the CDR3, the DNA is TGCGCCAGCAGCTTGGGAGGTAGCGGGAGTTTGAACACCGGGGAGCTGTTTTTT.